The source of this T cell receptor beta chain is a study of blood T cell repertoires in COVID-19. Study context: COVID-19 samples from acute and convalescent phases originated in the United States, Italy and Spain.

The germline CDR1 and CDR2 sequences are SNHLY and FYNNEI. The junction had 9 bases not matched to a gene; V was cut back by 8 bases and J by 7 bases. The CDR3 has 14 amino acids. Measured with immunoSEQ multiplex PCR; TCRdb has only the in-frame clones, and not every one. Of 150,000 to 200,000 clones in the sample, about 80% are singletons; the top ten hold over 10%. Source material: peripheral blood. The TCR comes from a man aged 65 to 79 who had recovered from COVID-19. The chain has TRBV2 and TRBJ2-3; 10 bases are a match to TRBD2. CDR3 sequence reads: CASRTAGGLNTQYF. In DNA, the CDR3 is TGTGCCAGCCGAACAGCGGGAGGGCTGAATACGCAGTATTTT.